Reported below is one T cell receptor beta chain. This specimen belongs to a study of cytomegalovirus exposure and HLA in healthy donors. This PCR relied on a set of 60 Vbeta primers and 13 Jbeta primers. The method was immunoSEQ multiplex PCR; TCRdb's version includes in-frame clones alone and lacks a portion of them. The sample shows 160,000 or so clones, around 84% of them seen only once. Trimming left V 0 bases short and J 8 bases short, with 10 bases between. The CDR3 covers 14 residues. Germline V gene data show CDR1 as WNHNN and CDR2 as SYGVQD (reference sequence). The chain employs TRBV10-1 and TRBJ1-4; no firm D call. The origin of this receptor is a woman between 40 and 55 years old in good health and CMV-seronegative. Sequenced: PBMCs. The CDR3 protein is CASSESAGGEKLFF. CDR3 in DNA: TGCGCCAGCAGTGAGTCGGCGGGTGGGGAAAAACTGTTTTTT.